This T cell receptor beta chain was sequenced in a study of blood T cell repertoires in COVID-19. About the study: Samples of COVID-19 (acute and convalescent) were obtained from the United States, Italy and Spain.

Source study methods: The assay estimated nucleated cells by amplifying reference gene primers. Produced via immunoSEQ multiplex PCR; TCRdb's table is partial and in-frame only. The V and J calls and the clone size are those of that table, but D and trimming were determined from the DNA. The table lists 30,000 to 45,000 clones, 87% of them singletons, with more than 7% in the top ten. This CDR3 has 18 residues. Germline V gene lookup returns CDR1 SGDLS and CDR2 YYNGEE. Trimming cost V 0 bases and J 0 bases; bases outside gene matches: 5. Sequences were obtained from peripheral blood. The source of this sequence is a human donor in a cohort sampled during active COVID-19. The rearrangement joins TRBV9 to TRBJ2-3; 12 bases align to TRBD2. The CDR3: CASSVGTSGIWSTDTQYF. DNA for the CDR3: TGTGCCAGCAGCGTAGGGACTAGCGGGATTTGGAGCACAGATACGCAGTATTTT.